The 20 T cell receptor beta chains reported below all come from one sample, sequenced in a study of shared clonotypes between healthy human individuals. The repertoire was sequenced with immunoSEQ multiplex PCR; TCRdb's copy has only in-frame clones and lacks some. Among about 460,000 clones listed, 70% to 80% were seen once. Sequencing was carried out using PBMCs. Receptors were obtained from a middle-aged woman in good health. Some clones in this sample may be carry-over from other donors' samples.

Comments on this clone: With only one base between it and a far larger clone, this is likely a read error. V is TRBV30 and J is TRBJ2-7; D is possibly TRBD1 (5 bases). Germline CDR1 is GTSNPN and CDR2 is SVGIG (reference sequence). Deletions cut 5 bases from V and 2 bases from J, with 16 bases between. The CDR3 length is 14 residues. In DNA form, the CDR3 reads TGTGCCTGGCCCCCGAGGACACCTACCTACGAGCAGTACTTC. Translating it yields CAWPPRTPTYEQYF. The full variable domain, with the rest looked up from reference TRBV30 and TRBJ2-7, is SQTIHQWPATLVQPVGSPLSLECTVEGTSNPNLYWYRQAAGRGLQLLFYSVGIGQISSEVPQNLSASRPQDRQFILSSKKLLLSDSGFYLCAWPPRTPTYEQYFGPGTRLTVT.

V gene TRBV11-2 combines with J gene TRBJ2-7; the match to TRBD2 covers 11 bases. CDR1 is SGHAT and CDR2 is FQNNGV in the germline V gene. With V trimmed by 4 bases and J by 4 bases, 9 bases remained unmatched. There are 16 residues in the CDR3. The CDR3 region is CASSSTSGRRLYEQYF. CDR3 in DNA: TGTGCCAGCAGCTCCACTAGCGGGAGAAGGTTATACGAGCAGTACTTC.

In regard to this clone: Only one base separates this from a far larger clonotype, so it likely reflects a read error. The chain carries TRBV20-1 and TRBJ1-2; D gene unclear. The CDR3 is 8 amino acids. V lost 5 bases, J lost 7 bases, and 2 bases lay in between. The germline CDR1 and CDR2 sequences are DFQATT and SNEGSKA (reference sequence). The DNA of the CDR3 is TGCAGTGCTGGTGGCTACACCTTC. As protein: CSAGGYTF.

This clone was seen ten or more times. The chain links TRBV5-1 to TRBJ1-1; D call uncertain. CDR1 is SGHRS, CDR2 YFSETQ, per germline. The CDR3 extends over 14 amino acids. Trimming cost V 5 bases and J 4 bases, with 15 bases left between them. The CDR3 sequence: CASRKTATGTEAFF. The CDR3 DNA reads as TGCGCCAGCAGGAAGACGGCGACCGGCACTGAAGCTTTCTTT.

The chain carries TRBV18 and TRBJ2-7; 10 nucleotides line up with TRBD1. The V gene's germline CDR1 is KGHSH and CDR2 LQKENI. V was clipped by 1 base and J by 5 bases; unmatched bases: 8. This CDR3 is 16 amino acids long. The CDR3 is CASSPLSGTGVDEQYF. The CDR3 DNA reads TGTGCCAGCTCACCACTTTCCGGGACAGGGGTCGACGAGCAGTACTTC.

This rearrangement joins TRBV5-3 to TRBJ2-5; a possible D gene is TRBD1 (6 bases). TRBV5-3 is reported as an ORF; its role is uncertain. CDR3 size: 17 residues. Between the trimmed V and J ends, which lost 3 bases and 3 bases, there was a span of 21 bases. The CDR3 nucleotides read TGTGCCAGAAGCTCCAATAGGGCATGGACAGCCAAAGAGACCCAGTACTTC. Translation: CARSSNRAWTAKETQYF.

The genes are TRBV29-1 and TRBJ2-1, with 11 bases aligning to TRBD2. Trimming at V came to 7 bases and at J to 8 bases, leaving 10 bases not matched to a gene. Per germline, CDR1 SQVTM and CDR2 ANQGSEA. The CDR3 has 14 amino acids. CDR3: CSGDVTSGSHEQFF. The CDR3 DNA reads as TGCAGCGGCGACGTTACTAGCGGGAGCCATGAGCAGTTCTTC.

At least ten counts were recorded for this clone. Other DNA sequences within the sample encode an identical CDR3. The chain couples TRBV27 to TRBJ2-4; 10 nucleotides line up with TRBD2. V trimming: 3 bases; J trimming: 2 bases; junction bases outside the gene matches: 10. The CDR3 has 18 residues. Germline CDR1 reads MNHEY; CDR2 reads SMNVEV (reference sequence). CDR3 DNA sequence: TGTGCCAGCAGTTTCTCGGGGCTAGCGGGAGAAACCAAAAACATTCAGTACTTC. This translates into CASSFSGLAGETKNIQYF.

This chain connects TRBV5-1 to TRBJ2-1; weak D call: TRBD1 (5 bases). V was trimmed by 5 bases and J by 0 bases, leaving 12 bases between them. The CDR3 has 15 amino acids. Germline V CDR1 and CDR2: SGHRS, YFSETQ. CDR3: CASRRDSSSYNEQFF. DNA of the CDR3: TGCGCCAGCAGGCGCGACAGCAGCTCCTACAATGAGCAGTTCTTC.

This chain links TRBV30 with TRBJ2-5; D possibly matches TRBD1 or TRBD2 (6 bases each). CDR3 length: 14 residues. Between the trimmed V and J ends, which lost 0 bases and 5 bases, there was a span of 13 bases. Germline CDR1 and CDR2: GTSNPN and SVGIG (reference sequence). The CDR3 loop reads CAWSVLVGGETQYF. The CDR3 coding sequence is TGTGCCTGGAGTGTACTTGTAGGGGGGGAGACCCAGTACTTC.

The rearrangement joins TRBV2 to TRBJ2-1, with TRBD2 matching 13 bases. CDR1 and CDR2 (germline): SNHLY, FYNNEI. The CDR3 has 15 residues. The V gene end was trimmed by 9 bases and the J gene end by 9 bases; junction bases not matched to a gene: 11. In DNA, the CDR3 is TGTGCCAGGTCAAGGACTAGCGGGAGTCTCAGTGAGCAGTTCTTC. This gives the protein CARSRTSGSLSEQFF. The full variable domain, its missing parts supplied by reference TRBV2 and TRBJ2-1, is EPEVTQTPSHQVTQMGQEVILRCVPISNHLYFYWYRQILGQKVEFLVSFYNNEISEKSEIFDDQFSVERPDGSNFTLKIRSTKLEDSAMYFCARSRTSGSLSEQFFGPGTRLTVL.

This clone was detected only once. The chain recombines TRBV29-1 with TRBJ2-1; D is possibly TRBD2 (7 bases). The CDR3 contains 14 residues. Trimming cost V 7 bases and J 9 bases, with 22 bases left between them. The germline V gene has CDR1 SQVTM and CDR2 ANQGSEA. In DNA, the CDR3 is TGCAGCGCAGGATTCGGCGGGGGACAAGGTGAGCAGTTCTTC. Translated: CSAGFGGGQGEQFF.

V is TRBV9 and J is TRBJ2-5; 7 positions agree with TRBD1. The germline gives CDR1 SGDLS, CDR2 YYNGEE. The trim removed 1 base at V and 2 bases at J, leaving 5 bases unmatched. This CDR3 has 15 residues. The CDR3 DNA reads TGTGCCAGCAGCGTATCCCGGGGACAGCAAGAGACCCAGTACTTC. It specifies CASSVSRGQQETQYF. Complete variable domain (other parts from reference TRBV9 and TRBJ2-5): DSGVTQTPKHLITATGQRVTLRCSPRSGDLSVYWYQQSLDQGLQFLIQYYNGEERAKGNILERFSAQQFPDLHSELNLSSLELGDSALYFCASSVSRGQQETQYFGPGTRLLVL.

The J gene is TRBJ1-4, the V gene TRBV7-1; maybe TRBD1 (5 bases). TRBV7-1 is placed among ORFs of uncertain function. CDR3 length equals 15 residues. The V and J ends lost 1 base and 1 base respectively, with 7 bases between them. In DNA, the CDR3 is TGTGCCAGCAGCTCAGGGGGGGAAACTAATGAAAAACTGTTTTTT. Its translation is CASSSGGETNEKLFF.

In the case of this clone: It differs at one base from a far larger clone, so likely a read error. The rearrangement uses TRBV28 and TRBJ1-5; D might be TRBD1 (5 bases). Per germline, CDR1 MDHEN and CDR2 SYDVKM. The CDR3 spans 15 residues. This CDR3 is CTSSPDSYSNQPQHF. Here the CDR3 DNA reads TGTACCAGCAGTCCCGACAGCTATAGCAATCAGCCCCAGCATTTT. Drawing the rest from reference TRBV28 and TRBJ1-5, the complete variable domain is DVKVTQSSRYLVKRTGEKVFLECVQDMDHENMFWYRQDPGLGLRLIYFSYDVKMKEKGDIPEGYSVSREKKERFSLILESASTNQTSMYLCTSSPDSYSNQPQHFGDGTRLSIL.

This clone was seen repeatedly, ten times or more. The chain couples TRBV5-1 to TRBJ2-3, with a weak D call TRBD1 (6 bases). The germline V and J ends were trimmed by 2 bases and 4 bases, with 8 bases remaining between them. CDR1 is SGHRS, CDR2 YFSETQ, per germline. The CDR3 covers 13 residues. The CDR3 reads CASSLQGPDTQYF. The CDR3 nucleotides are TGCGCCAGCAGCTTACAGGGCCCAGATACGCAGTATTTT.

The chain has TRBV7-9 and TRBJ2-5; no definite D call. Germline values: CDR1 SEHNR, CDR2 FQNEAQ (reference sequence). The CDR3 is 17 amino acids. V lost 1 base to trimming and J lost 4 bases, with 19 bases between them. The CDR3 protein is CASSLDIAYTLGETQYF. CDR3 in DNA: TGTGCCAGCAGCTTAGACATAGCCTACACCCTGGGAGAGACCCAGTACTTC.

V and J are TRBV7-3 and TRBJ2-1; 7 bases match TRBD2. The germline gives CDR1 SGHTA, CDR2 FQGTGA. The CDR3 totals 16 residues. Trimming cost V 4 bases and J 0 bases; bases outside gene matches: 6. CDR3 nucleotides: TGTGCCAGCAGCTCCCATGGCGGGGGCTCCTACAATGAGCAGTTCTTC. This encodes CASSSHGGGSYNEQFF.

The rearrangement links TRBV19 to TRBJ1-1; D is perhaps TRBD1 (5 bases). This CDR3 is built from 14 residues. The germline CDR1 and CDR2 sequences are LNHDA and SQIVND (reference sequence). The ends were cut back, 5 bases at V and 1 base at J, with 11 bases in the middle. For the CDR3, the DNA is TGTGCCAGTAGTGCCGACAGCGAGAACACTGAAGCTTTCTTT. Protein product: CASSADSENTEAFF.

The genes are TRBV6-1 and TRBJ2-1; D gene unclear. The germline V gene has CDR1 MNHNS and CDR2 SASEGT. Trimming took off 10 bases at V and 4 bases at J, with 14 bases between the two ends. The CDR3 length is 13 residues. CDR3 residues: CAISRDEYNEQFF. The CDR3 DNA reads TGTGCCATATCACGAGACGAGTACAATGAGCAGTTCTTC.